These 30 T cell receptor beta chains were sequenced from one sample in a study of shared T cell receptors in the human thymus. The table came from immunoSEQ multiplex PCR; TCRdb's copy has only in-frame clones and leaves some out. The table lists a few hundred thousand clones, about 95% of them singletons. Sequencing input: thymocytes. The receptor source for this set is a human donor.

The rearrangement links TRBV11-2 to TRBJ2-5; tentatively, D is TRBD2 (5 bases). V shed 5 bases and J shed 4 bases, with 14 bases lying between them. In germline, CDR1 is SGHAT, CDR2 FQNNGV. The CDR3 has 14 amino acids. The CDR3 here is CASSAREKGETQYF. CDR3 coding DNA: TGTGCCAGCAGCGCCCGGGAAAAAGGAGAGACCCAGTACTTC.

V usage is TRBV28 and J usage is TRBJ2-2; D possibly uses TRBD1 or TRBD2 (10 bases each). V was clipped by 2 bases and J by 1 base, with 23 bases between them. The CDR3 is 20 amino acids. Looked up from germline, CDR1 is MDHEN and CDR2 is SYDVKM. In DNA, the CDR3 is TGTGCCAGCAGTTTACGGACAGGGGGGACTAGCGCAATGAACACCGGGGAGCTGTTTTTT. Its translation is CASSLRTGGTSAMNTGELFF.

The chain uses TRBV27 and TRBJ2-5; 15 nucleotides line up with TRBD2. CDR1 and CDR2 from the germline V gene are MNHEY and SMNVEV (reference sequence). The ends lost 3 bases at V and 2 bases at J; junction bases unmatched: 7. The CDR3 has 18 amino acids. CDR3 sequence: CASSLSGLAGGWQETQYF. The CDR3 DNA follows: TGTGCCAGCAGTTTGTCGGGACTAGCGGGAGGTTGGCAAGAGACCCAGTACTTC.

The chain couples TRBV9 to TRBJ1-1; TRBD1 matches 7 bases. The V gene's germline CDR1 is SGDLS and CDR2 YYNGEE. Trimming at V came to 3 bases and at J to 0 bases, leaving 11 bases not matched to a gene. The CDR3 sequence is 17 residues long. The CDR3 sequence: CASSAGRGLWMNTEAFF. CDR3 in DNA: TGTGCCAGCAGCGCCGGAAGGGGGCTATGGATGAACACTGAAGCTTTCTTT.

The chain uses TRBV28 and TRBJ2-7; D gene uncertain. V lost 4 bases, J lost 0 bases, and 10 bases lay in between. CDR1 is MDHEN, CDR2 SYDVKM, per germline. This CDR3 spans 14 amino acids. The CDR3: CASSSYKSSYEQYF. The CDR3 DNA follows: TGTGCCAGCAGTTCGTACAAGAGCTCCTACGAGCAGTACTTC.

The chain uses TRBV2 and TRBJ2-7, with TRBD2 matching over 12 bases. This CDR3 spans 14 amino acids. With V trimmed by 10 bases and J by 0 bases, 4 bases remained unmatched. CDR1 and CDR2 from the germline V gene are SNHLY and FYNNEI. The CDR3 DNA reads TGTGCCACTGGGGGACTAGCGGGCTCCTACGAGCAGTACTTC. It codes for CATGGLAGSYEQYF.

The rearrangement uses TRBV14 and TRBJ1-1; D gene unclear. The CDR3 covers 16 residues. Germline CDR1 reads SGHDN; CDR2 reads FVKESK. V was cut by 1 base and J by 6 bases, with 18 bases left in between. CDR3 in DNA: TGTGCCAGCAGCCAAGTTAGGGTAGCCCCCTCCTCTGAAGCTTTCTTT. Protein: CASSQVRVAPSSEAFF.

This clone was detected a few times. The chain employs TRBV11-2 and TRBJ2-7; 9 bases fit TRBD2. The CDR3 extends over 15 amino acids. After removal of 5 bases from V and 4 bases from J, the junction contained 9 bases not matched to a gene. Germline CDR1 and CDR2: SGHAT and FQNNGV. The CDR3 sequence is CASSPISGSAYEQYF. In DNA, the CDR3 is TGTGCCAGCAGCCCCATTAGCGGGAGTGCATACGAGCAGTACTTC. Based on the CDR3 plus reference TRBV11-2 and TRBJ2-7, the full variable domain is EAGVAQSPRYKIIEKRQSVAFWCNPISGHATLYWYQQILGQGPKLLIQFQNNGVVDDSQLPKDRFSAERLKGVDSTLKIQPAKLEDSAVYLCASSPISGSAYEQYFGPGTRLTVT.

The chain combines TRBV28 with TRBJ1-2; D remains ambiguous. The CDR3 sequence is 15 residues long. The germline V gene encodes CDR1 MDHEN and CDR2 SYDVKM. Trimming stripped 8 bases from V and 4 bases from J, with 20 bases between. In DNA, the CDR3 is TGTGCCAGCCGCCCTGGCCGCGGACGGATCTATGGCTACACCTTC. Its protein product is CASRPGRGRIYGYTF.

The chain links TRBV5-1 to TRBJ2-7, with 9 positions matching TRBD2. The germline V gene has CDR1 SGHRS and CDR2 YFSETQ. The CDR3 totals 17 residues. The V segment lost 2 bases and the J segment 0 bases; nucleotides outside the gene matches: 9. CDR3 in amino acids: CASSFGLAPSRSYEQYF. CDR3 nucleotide sequence: TGCGCCAGCAGCTTCGGACTAGCGCCATCCCGCTCCTACGAGCAGTACTTC.

This clone was seen once. The rearrangement uses TRBV18 and TRBJ2-1; no firm D call. Per the germline V gene, CDR1 is KGHSH and CDR2 is LQKENI. Between the trimmed V and J ends, which lost 3 bases and 2 bases, there was a span of 11 bases. The CDR3 extends over 15 amino acids. As DNA, the CDR3 is TGTGCCAGCTCACCGGAAGCTGTCACCTACAATGAGCAGTTCTTC. This gives the protein CASSPEAVTYNEQFF. Full variable domain (outside the CDR3, taken from reference TRBV18 and TRBJ2-1): NAGVMQNPRHLVRRRGQEARLRCSPMKGHSHVYWYRQLPEEGLKFMVYLQKENIIDESGMPKERFSAEFPKEGPSILRIQQVVRGDSAAYFCASSPEAVTYNEQFFGPGTRLTVL.

The V and J genes are TRBV4-2 and TRBJ2-5; 12 nucleotides agree with TRBD2. There are 19 residues in the CDR3. V was pared by 3 bases and J by 4 bases, with 15 bases of the junction left unmatched. Per the germline V gene, CDR1 is LGHNA and CDR2 is YNFKEQ. The CDR3 reads CASSHHRETSGRWLETQYF. The CDR3 coding sequence is TGTGCCAGCAGCCACCACCGAGAGACTAGCGGGAGATGGTTAGAGACCCAGTACTTC.

This rearrangement joins TRBV5-1 to TRBJ1-1; the match to TRBD1 covers 9 bases. V dropped 0 bases and J dropped 3; count of bases not matched to a gene: 9. Germline CDR1 reads SGHRS; CDR2 reads YFSETQ. The CDR3 totals 17 residues. In nucleotides, the CDR3 is TGCGCCAGCAGCTTGGGTCCCAGGACAGGGGTGGACACTGAAGCTTTCTTT. It yields the protein CASSLGPRTGVDTEAFF.

The V gene is TRBV4-3, the J gene TRBJ2-7, with D tentatively TRBD1 (6 bases). Germline V gene lookup returns CDR1 LGHNA and CDR2 YSLEER. The CDR3 has 17 residues. V lost 4 bases to trimming and J lost 0 bases, with 19 bases between them. This CDR3 is CASSRGRRQGSSYEQYF. As DNA, the CDR3 is TGCGCCAGCAGCCGCGGGCGTAGGCAGGGGAGCTCCTACGAGCAGTACTTC.

The rearrangement joins TRBV5-1 to TRBJ2-1; 8 positions match TRBD2. V lost 4 bases and J lost 5; bases outside the gene matches: 14. Per germline, CDR1 SGHRS and CDR2 YFSETQ. The CDR3 is 17 amino acids. CDR3 sequence (DNA): TGCGCCAGCAGCCCGGGGGGGAGCGGGAGCAAAGACAATGAGCAGTTCTTC. Its protein is CASSPGGSGSKDNEQFF.

This chain links TRBV6-1 with TRBJ1-2; no clear D. CDR3 length equals 12 residues. Between the trimmed V and J ends, which lost 2 bases and 8 bases, there was a span of 9 bases. Germline V gives CDR1 MNHNS, CDR2 SASEGT. The CDR3 region is CASSESDTGYTF. In DNA, the CDR3 is TGTGCCAGCAGTGAAAGCGACACGGGCTACACCTTC.

The V gene is TRBV27, the J gene TRBJ2-5; no reliable D call. The CDR3 consists of 14 residues. Germline values: CDR1 MNHEY, CDR2 SMNVEV (reference sequence). Trimming removed 2 bases at V and 3 bases at J, with 10 bases between. CDR3 loop: CASSLGPLKETQYF. The CDR3 coding sequence is TGTGCCAGCAGTTTAGGCCCCTTGAAAGAGACCCAGTACTTC.

Turning to this clone: Other DNA sequences in the sample encode the same CDR3. The rearrangement uses TRBV19 and TRBJ1-5; no clear D. In germline, CDR1 is LNHDA, CDR2 SQIVND (reference sequence). The CDR3 is made up of 14 amino acids. Trimming pared 5 bases from V and 2 bases from J, leaving 10 bases between. CDR3 amino acids: CASSPRGGNQPQHF. CDR3 DNA: TGTGCCAGTAGTCCCCGGGGTGGCAATCAGCCCCAGCATTTT.

This clone was seen only once. V gene TRBV5-6 combines with J gene TRBJ2-1, with a tentative D call TRBD2 (5 bases). The CDR3 consists of 19 residues. With 0 bases removed from V and 1 base from J, the gap between germline ends came to 20 bases. CDR1 and CDR2 (germline): SGHDT, YYEEEE. The CDR3 reads CASSLAVGGPLTSYNEQFF. The CDR3 DNA reads TGTGCCAGCAGCTTGGCCGTCGGAGGACCCCTGACTTCCTACAATGAGCAGTTCTTC.

The chain has TRBV7-9 and TRBJ1-1, with 9 bases fitting TRBD1. Unmatched junction bases numbered 11, after V lost 5 bases and J lost 1 base. This CDR3 spans 17 amino acids. In germline, CDR1 is SEHNR, CDR2 FQNEAQ (reference sequence). CDR3 nucleotide sequence: TGTGCCAGCAGCCATACAGGGGGCTATCGTTCGAACACTGAAGCTTTCTTT. Translation gives CASSHTGGYRSNTEAFF.

The gene calls are TRBV7-9 and TRBJ2-2; maybe TRBD1 (5 bases). This CDR3 comprises 15 residues. Trimming removed 4 bases from V and 3 bases from J, with 12 bases in between. Germline CDR1 is SEHNR and CDR2 is FQNEAQ (reference sequence). The CDR3 is CASSYTWGDTGELFF. CDR3 nucleotides: TGTGCCAGCAGCTACACGTGGGGCGACACCGGGGAGCTGTTTTTT.

J is TRBJ2-1 and V is TRBV9; 9 bases agree with TRBD1. CDR1 is SGDLS, CDR2 YYNGEE, per germline. V shed 3 bases, J shed 0 bases, and the junction held 7 bases outside the gene matches. CDR3 length equals 17 residues. CDR3 bases: TGTGCCAGCAGCGACCACAGGGGGCGAGTCTCCTACAATGAGCAGTTCTTC. Its translation is CASSDHRGRVSYNEQFF. Supplemented by reference TRBV9 and TRBJ2-1, the full variable domain reads DSGVTQTPKHLITATGQRVTLRCSPRSGDLSVYWYQQSLDQGLQFLIQYYNGEERAKGNILERFSAQQFPDLHSELNLSSLELGDSALYFCASSDHRGRVSYNEQFFGPGTRLTVL.

This chain links TRBV18 with TRBJ1-1; D is ambiguous. The CDR3 is 17 amino acids. The V gene's germline CDR1 is KGHSH and CDR2 LQKENI. V was clipped by 3 bases and J by 1 base, with 18 bases between them. The CDR3: CASSPATVHNGNTEAFF. The DNA for the CDR3 is TGTGCCAGCTCACCTGCCACCGTCCACAACGGGAACACTGAAGCTTTCTTT.

The chain has TRBV4-2 and TRBJ1-1, with D perhaps matching TRBD1 (5 bases). Germline lookup yields CDR1 LGHNA and CDR2 YNFKEQ. This CDR3 contains 14 residues. V shed 1 base and J shed 7 bases, with 13 bases lying between them. The CDR3 DNA is TGTGCCAGCAGCCAAGCATTCAGGGCTGGTGAAGCTTTCTTT. This codes for CASSQAFRAGEAFF.

The rearrangement uses TRBV29-1 and TRBJ2-7; 7 nucleotides align to TRBD2. Germline CDR1 SQVTM, CDR2 ANQGSEA. There are 14 residues in the CDR3. The V gene end was trimmed by 7 bases and the J gene end by 5 bases; junction bases not matched to a gene: 14. For the CDR3, the DNA is TGCAGCGCCTCAATGGCGGGAGTTCTGAACGAGCAGTACTTC. This gives the protein CSASMAGVLNEQYF.

This sequence joins TRBV30 and TRBJ1-5; D gene uncertain. This CDR3 spans 16 amino acids. CDR1 and CDR2 from the germline V gene are GTSNPN and SVGIG (reference sequence). V lost 2 bases to trimming and J lost 5 bases, with 19 bases between them. CDR3 DNA sequence: TGTGCCTGGAGTTTTGGTGGCCTACACCACGATCAGCCCCAGCATTTT. It specifies CAWSFGGLHHDQPQHF.

The table lists this clone with a count of one. The rearrangement links TRBV28 to TRBJ1-1, with TRBD1 matching 10 bases. The CDR3 is 18 residues long. Germline CDR1 and CDR2: MDHEN and SYDVKM. Trimming took 1 base from V and 1 from J; bases not matched to a gene: 9. DNA of the CDR3: TGTGCCAGCAGTTTATTTGCCGGGACAGGGGAGGGGAACACTGAAGCTTTCTTT. The encoded protein is CASSLFAGTGEGNTEAFF.

The chain uses TRBV19 and TRBJ1-5; 8 bases are a match to TRBD1. V trimming: 6 bases; J trimming: 5 bases; junction bases outside the gene matches: 6. Germline lookup yields CDR1 LNHDA and CDR2 SQIVND (reference sequence). This CDR3 comprises 14 residues. This CDR3 is CASSRQGLHQPQHF. The DNA for the CDR3 is TGTGCCAGTAGCAGACAGGGGCTCCATCAGCCCCAGCATTTT.

The chain joins TRBV27 to TRBJ2-2; maybe TRBD1 (5 bases). The CDR3 is 13 residues long. Germline CDR1 is MNHEY and CDR2 is SMNVEV (reference sequence). V lost 5 bases, J lost 4 bases, and 8 bases lay in between. The CDR3 coding sequence is TGTGCCAGCAGTCCGGACACCACCGGGGAGCTGTTTTTT. Amino acid sequence: CASSPDTTGELFF.

The chain couples TRBV27 to TRBJ2-1; TRBD2 aligns across 7 bases. Unmatched junction bases numbered 6, after V lost 1 base and J lost 3 bases. Germline V gene lookup returns CDR1 MNHEY and CDR2 SMNVEV (reference sequence). The CDR3 contains 16 residues. The CDR3 DNA sequence: TGTGCCAGCAGTTTATTGGCTAGCGGCTTCTACAATGAGCAGTTCTTC. Translated: CASSLLASGFYNEQFF.